This entry concerns a single T cell receptor beta chain. The antigen remains unidentified. TCRdb independently ran MiXCR on the 5' RACE reads; one entry per CDR3 protein. The repertoire holds fewer than 250,000 distinct CDR3 sequences, with 6.5% to 9% as singletons. This record belongs to a study of identical twins. Overall study results and limits: Twins' surplus sharing was weaker for beta out-of-frame sequences.

Healthy Caucasians made up all donors. The germline gives CDR1 SGHAT, CDR2 FQNNGV. The CDR3 spans 18 residues. J was trimmed by 5 bases and V by 0 bases; bases with no gene match: 9. The same sample was also studied in work on yellow fever vaccine responses in identical twins.

This receptor was taken from a woman younger than 30 in good health. The chain combines TRBV11-2 with TRBJ2-1; 11 bases align to TRBD2. The sample consisted of CD8+ T cells sorted from blood. The chain's CDR3 is CASSLDAASGGLNNEQFF. For the CDR3, the DNA is TGTGCCAGCAGCTTAGACGCGGCTAGCGGGGGGCTTAACAATGAGCAGTTCTTC.